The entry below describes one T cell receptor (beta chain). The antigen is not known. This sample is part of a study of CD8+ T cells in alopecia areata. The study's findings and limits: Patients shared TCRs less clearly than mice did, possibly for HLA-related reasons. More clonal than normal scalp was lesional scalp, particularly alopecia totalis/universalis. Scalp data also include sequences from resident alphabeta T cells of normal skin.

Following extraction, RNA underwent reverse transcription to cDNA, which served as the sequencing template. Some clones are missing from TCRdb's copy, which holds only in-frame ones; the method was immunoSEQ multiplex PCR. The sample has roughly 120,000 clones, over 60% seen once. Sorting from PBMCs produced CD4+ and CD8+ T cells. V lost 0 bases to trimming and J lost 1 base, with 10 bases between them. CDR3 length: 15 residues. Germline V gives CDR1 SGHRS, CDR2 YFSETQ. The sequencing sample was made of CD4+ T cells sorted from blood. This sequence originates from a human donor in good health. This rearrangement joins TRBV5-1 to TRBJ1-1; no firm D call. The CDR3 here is CASSLEVWGNTEAFF. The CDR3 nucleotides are TGCGCCAGCAGCTTGGAAGTGTGGGGGAACACTGAAGCTTTCTTT.